These T cell receptor beta chains were read from a single sample in a study of Graves' ophthalmopathy and Graves' hyperthyroidism. One entry per CDR3 protein, called by TCRdb with MiXCR from the multiplex PCR reads. The sample lists roughly 700,000 distinct CDR3 sequences, approximately 40% occurring once. The sequenced material came from peripheral blood. Every receptor here comes from an adult man with Graves' ophthalmopathy. Each CDR3 is given with its conserved first and last residue. Fields, in order: D gene, clone size, J gene, V gene, CDR3 protein, CDR3 DNA. A D gene is named only where the DNA matches it firmly. Size values are once, few and many counts, or a class for expanded clones, and some rows have none.

TRBD1,.,TRBJ1-5,TRBV24-1,CASSLTGGHQPQHF,TGTGCCAGCAGTCTGACAGGGGGTCATCAGCCCCAGCATTTT
TRBD1,many,TRBJ2-7,TRBV7-6,CASSLGGQDYEQYF,TGTGCCAGCAGCTTAGGAGGACAGGACTACGAGCAGTACTTC
TRBD1,few,TRBJ1-5,TRBV24-1,CATSAGGQDQPQHF,TGTGCCACCAGTGCCGGGGGACAGGATCAGCCCCAGCATTTT
TRBD1,.,TRBJ1-4,TRBV10-3,CAISALTGEEEKLFF,TGTGCCATCAGTGCACTGACAGGGGAGGAGGAAAAACTGTTTTTT
.,.,TRBJ2-2,TRBV25-1,CASSLAFFRRSYTGELFF,TGTGCCAGCAGCTTAGCCTTTTTTCGGCGGAGCTACACCGGGGAGCTGTTTTTT
.,few,TRBJ1-1,TRBV10-3,CASRRGTGTSAFF,TGTGCCAGCAGGCGAGGTACTGGCACTTCAGCTTTCTTT
.,few,TRBJ1-4,TRBV5-1,CASSSFTGEKLFF,TGCGCCAGCAGTTCCTTTACAGGGGAAAAACTGTTTTTT
.,many,TRBJ2-6,TRBV7-6,CASSLFASGANVLTF,TGTGCCAGCAGCTTGTTTGCCTCTGGGGCCAACGTCCTGACTTTC
.,.,TRBJ1-1,TRBV10-3,CVSSYLVRHPNTEAFF,TGTGTCAGCAGTTACTTGGTAAGACATCCGAACACTGAAGCTTTCTTT
.,.,TRBJ1-4,TRBV29-1,CSVSNRVRNEKLFF,TGCAGCGTCTCCAACAGGGTGCGGAATGAAAAACTGTTTTTT
.,many,TRBJ1-5,TRBV10-3,CAIRDGNQPQHF,TGTGCCATCAGGGACGGCAATCAGCCCCAGCATTTT
TRBD1,.,TRBJ2-6,TRBV2,CASRWTGASGANVLTF,TGTGCCAGCAGATGGACAGGGGCATCCGGGGCCAACGTCCTGACTTTC
.,.,TRBJ1-2,TRBV7-6,CASSPGTPSNYGYTF,TGTGCCAGCAGCCCTGGGACACCTTCTAACTATGGCTACACCTTC
.,.,TRBJ1-2,TRBV19,CASSMDLRPNYGYTF,TGTGCCAGTAGTATGGATCTCAGGCCTAACTATGGCTACACCTTC
.,.,TRBJ1-2,TRBV6-1,CASRTTSYGYTF,TGTGCCAGCAGAACGACGAGCTATGGCTACACCTTC
TRBD1,.,TRBJ2-5,TRBV2,CASSDRGDTGETQYF,TGTGCCAGCTCGGACAGGGGCGACACCGGGGAGACCCAGTACTTC
.,.,TRBJ1-2,TRBV20-1,CSASPERYTF,TGCAGTGCTAGCCCGGAACGCTACACCTTC
.,.,TRBJ1-5,TRBV7-9,CAWSVQGDQPQHF,TGTGCCTGGAGTGTACAAGGCGATCAGCCCCAGCATTTT
.,.,TRBJ2-7,TRBV11-2,CASRGIRGTYEQYF,TGTGCCAGCAGGGGCATCAGGGGTACCTACGAGCAGTACTTC
TRBD1,many,TRBJ1-3,TRBV7-2,CASSSDRGTGNTIYF,TGTGCCAGCAGCTCTGACAGGGGAACGGGAAACACCATATATTTT
.,few,TRBJ1-2,TRBV2,CASSYDLSYGYTF,TGTGCCAGCAGTTACGATCTGAGCTATGGCTACACCTTC
.,.,TRBJ2-5,TRBV19,CASRNNRDNQETQYF,TGTGCCAGTAGAAACAACAGGGACAACCAAGAGACCCAGTACTTC
.,many,TRBJ2-7,TRBV7-9,CASALGGRGYEQYF,TGTGCCAGCGCCCTGGGGGGACGAGGCTACGAGCAGTACTTC
.,.,TRBJ1-1,TRBV11-1,CASSLNPRGVGNTEAFF,TGTGCCAGCAGCTTAAATCCGCGGGGGGTTGGGAACACTGAAGCTTTCTTT
TRBD1,few,TRBJ1-5,TRBV6-5,CASRLRQGQNQPQHF,TGTGCCAGCAGGTTACGACAGGGACAAAATCAGCCCCAGCATTTT
TRBD2,many,TRBJ2-7,TRBV19,CASRPSGMNYEQYF,TGTGCCAGTAGACCTAGCGGGATGAACTACGAGCAGTACTTC
TRBD1,.,TRBJ1-6,TRBV25-1,CASYDRQGPHNSPLHF,TGTGCCAGTTACGACCGACAGGGGCCACATAATTCACCCCTCCACTTT
TRBD1,many,TRBJ1-2,TRBV25-1,CASSGQGYYGYTF,TGTGCCAGCAGTGGACAGGGTTACTATGGCTACACCTTC
.,.,TRBJ2-2,TRBV2,CASSEVEAVGGELFF,TGTGCCAGCAGTGAAGTTGAGGCGGTAGGCGGGGAGCTGTTTTTT
TRBD1,few,TRBJ1-1,TRBV3-1,CASSRGTGAEAFF,TGTGCCAGCAGCCGGGGTACAGGGGCTGAAGCTTTCTTT
TRBD1,.,TRBJ1-1,TRBV29-1,CSVWGQRHTEAFF,TGCAGCGTTTGGGGACAGCGACACACTGAAGCTTTCTTT